These 10 T cell receptor beta chains originate from one sample sequenced in a study of blood T cell repertoires in COVID-19. Only in-frame clones appear in the TCRdb table, and some are missing; sequencing was by immunoSEQ multiplex PCR. The profile shows under 250,000 clones, around 84% of them singletons. Specimen: PBMCs or T cells enriched from blood (not recorded which). These receptors originate from a man between 40 and 49 years old who had recovered from COVID-19.

The CDR3 protein is CASSLSGTGAEAFF. CDR3 nucleotides: TGTGCCAGCAGCTTATCCGGGACAGGTGCTGAAGCTTTCTTT. The J gene is TRBJ1-1, the V gene TRBV11-2; 8 bases are shared with TRBD1. Germline assignment: CDR1 SGHAT and CDR2 FQNNGV. This CDR3 has 14 amino acids. V was pared by 2 bases and J by 6 bases, with 5 bases of the junction left unmatched.

The chain combines TRBV30 with TRBJ1-1; TRBD1 matches 10 bases. The CDR3 has 13 residues. The germline CDR1 and CDR2 sequences are GTSNPN and SVGIG (reference sequence). V lost 2 bases to trimming and J lost 7 bases; unmatched junction nucleotides: 4. The CDR3 nucleotides are TGTGCCTGGAGTAAAGGACAGGGGGGTGAAGCTTTCTTT. It translates to CAWSKGQGGEAFF.

The chain combines TRBV5-8 with TRBJ1-2; no clear D gene. The CDR3 loop spans 15 amino acids. V was pared by 0 bases and J by 7 bases, with 16 bases between. Germline assignment: CDR1 SGHTS and CDR2 YDEGEE. CDR3 in DNA: TGTGCCAGCAGCTTGGGGGCCCCACAATTCTTTGGCTACACCTTC. This codes for CASSLGAPQFFGYTF.

The V gene is TRBV27, the J gene TRBJ1-4; 8 nucleotides match TRBD1. The germline CDR1 and CDR2 sequences are MNHEY and SMNVEV (reference sequence). The CDR3 runs 14 residues. V lost 5 bases and J lost 8; bases outside the gene matches: 7. The CDR3: CASSRQGREEKLFF. The CDR3 coding sequence is TGTGCCAGCAGTAGACAGGGGAGGGAGGAAAAACTGTTTTTT.

V is TRBV29-1 and J is TRBJ1-2, with 7 bases lining up with TRBD1. The trim removed 3 bases at V and 5 bases at J, leaving 3 bases unmatched. Per the germline V gene, CDR1 is SQVTM and CDR2 is ANQGSEA. The CDR3 loop spans 12 amino acids. The CDR3 nucleotides read TGCAGCGTTGAGAAACAGGGGTATGGCTACACCTTC. Its translation: CSVEKQGYGYTF.

The chain employs TRBV7-9 and TRBJ1-5; 8 bases are shared with TRBD1. The V gene end was trimmed by 1 base and the J gene end by 4 bases; junction bases not matched to a gene: 6. Germline V gene sequence: CDR1 SEHNR, CDR2 FQNEAQ (reference sequence). The CDR3 runs 16 residues. CDR3 DNA sequence: TGTGCCAGCAGCTTAGATTGGACAGGGCTGAATCAGCCCCAGCATTTT. Its translation: CASSLDWTGLNQPQHF. The entire variable domain, with the rest obtained from reference TRBV7-9 and TRBJ1-5, is as follows: DTGVSQNPRHKITKRGQNVTFRCDPISEHNRLYWYRQTLGQGPEFLTYFQNEAQLEKSRLLSDRFSAERPKGSFSTLEIQRTEQGDSAMYLCASSLDWTGLNQPQHFGDGTRLSIL.

The V call is TRBV27, the J call TRBJ2-3; TRBD2 is a possible D gene (6 bases). Trimming stripped 4 bases from V and 6 bases from J, with 23 bases between. Germline assignment: CDR1 MNHEY and CDR2 SMNVEV (reference sequence). This CDR3 is 17 amino acids long. The CDR3 sequence: CASSSHSETSRRDTQYF. The CDR3 DNA is TGTGCCAGCAGTTCCCACTCGGAGACTAGTCGTCGGGATACGCAGTATTTT.

This sequence joins TRBV2 and TRBJ1-3; a possible D gene is TRBD1 (5 bases). This CDR3 has 14 amino acids. The germline V and J ends were trimmed by 6 bases and 1 base, with 10 bases remaining between them. Germline-derived CDR1 and CDR2 are SNHLY and FYNNEI. This CDR3 is CASRIGTSGNTIYF. The CDR3 DNA is TGTGCCAGCAGGATCGGGACTTCTGGAAACACCATATATTTT.

The chain couples TRBV7-9 to TRBJ1-2; the match to TRBD1 covers 9 bases. CDR1 and CDR2 from the germline V gene are SEHNR and FQNEAQ (reference sequence). The CDR3 has 13 residues. V was pared by 3 bases and J by 8 bases, with 4 bases of the junction left unmatched. The CDR3 region is CASSLGTGKGYTF. In nucleotides, the CDR3 is TGTGCCAGCAGCTTGGGGACAGGGAAGGGCTACACCTTC.

The chain uses TRBV7-2 and TRBJ2-1, with 10 bases fitting TRBD1. With 5 bases clipped from V and 6 bases from J, the junction kept 10 bases outside the gene matches. Germline CDR1 and CDR2: SGHTA and FQGNSA. The length of the CDR3 is 16 residues. CDR3: CASSRVGTGAGNEQFF. CDR3 nucleotide sequence: TGTGCCAGCAGCCGCGTGGGGACAGGGGCCGGCAATGAGCAGTTCTTC.